These 21 T cell receptor beta chains came from one sample sequenced in a study of shared clonotypes between healthy human individuals. Using immunoSEQ multiplex PCR, the repertoire was profiled, and TCRdb retains in-frame clones only, with some absent. This sample yields hundreds of thousands of clones, of which roughly 77% are seen a single time; around 13% belongs to the top ten. What was sequenced was PBMCs. The receptors here all came from a woman in her forties in good health. Some clones in this sample may be carry-over from other donors' samples.

J is TRBJ2-1 and V is TRBV18, with a weak D call TRBD1 (6 bases). Between the trimmed V and J ends, which lost 5 bases and 8 bases, there was a span of 10 bases. Germline V lookup: CDR1 KGHSH, CDR2 LQKENI. CDR3 length: 12 residues. CDR3 DNA: TGTGCCAGCTCAGTTCGACAGGATGAGCAGTTCTTC. Amino acids: CASSVRQDEQFF.

The chain is built from TRBV29-1 and TRBJ2-3, with a possible D match to TRBD2 (6 bases). V was shortened by 1 base and J by 0 bases, with 11 bases between the two germline ends. The CDR3 extends over 15 amino acids. Germline V lookup: CDR1 SQVTM, CDR2 ANQGSEA. The CDR3 nucleotides are TGCAGCGTTGAAGGTAGCGGCACTAGCACAGATACGCAGTATTTT. It yields the protein CSVEGSGTSTDTQYF.

This clone was seen only a few times. This specimen includes other DNA sequences encoding the same CDR3. The chain recombines TRBV5-3 with TRBJ2-7, with 16 bases that match TRBD2. TRBV5-3 is filed as an ORF, its function uncertain. CDR3 size: 18 residues. V shed 5 bases and J 3 bases; nucleotides not matched to a gene: 11. The CDR3 region has the DNA TGTGCCAGAAGGTCCGGGACTAGCGGGAGGGCCGGAATCTACGAGCAGTACTTC. Translated, it gives CARRSGTSGRAGIYEQYF.

The rearrangement links TRBV29-1 to TRBJ1-3; D is undetermined. Germline V lookup: CDR1 SQVTM, CDR2 ANQGSEA. The CDR3 has 13 amino acids. With 8 bases removed from V and 0 bases from J, the gap between germline ends came to 11 bases. This CDR3 reads CSIAQSSGNTIYF. The CDR3 bases are TGCAGCATAGCTCAGAGCTCTGGAAACACCATATATTTT.

The chain couples TRBV28 to TRBJ1-4; TRBD1 is a possible D gene (6 bases). The CDR3 consists of 18 residues. The V end was cut by 2 bases, the J end by 3 bases, with 19 bases between. Germline CDR1 is MDHEN and CDR2 is SYDVKM. The CDR3 loop reads CASSLEGQGFKANEKLFF. CDR3 DNA sequence: TGTGCCAGCAGTTTAGAGGGGCAGGGGTTTAAGGCTAATGAAAAACTGTTTTTT. Drawing the rest from reference TRBV28 and TRBJ1-4, the complete variable domain is DVKVTQSSRYLVKRTGEKVFLECVQDMDHENMFWYRQDPGLGLRLIYFSYDVKMKEKGDIPEGYSVSREKKERFSLILESASTNQTSMYLCASSLEGQGFKANEKLFFGSGTQLSVL.

V is TRBV30 and J is TRBJ1-5; TRBD1 might be the D (6 bases). The CDR3 sequence is 13 residues long. V gave up 0 bases and J gave up 5 bases, with 8 bases separating them. Germline CDR1 reads GTSNPN; CDR2 reads SVGIG (reference sequence). The chain's CDR3 is CAWSVNRDQPQHF. The CDR3 nucleotides read TGTGCCTGGAGTGTAAACAGGGATCAGCCCCAGCATTTT.

V usage is TRBV28 and J usage is TRBJ2-3; no reliable D call. The CDR3 runs to 15 residues. Germline values: CDR1 MDHEN, CDR2 SYDVKM. V dropped 8 bases and J dropped 6 bases, with 21 bases sitting between them. DNA for the CDR3: TGTGCCAGCCGTACTCCCGTAGCCCTTCGCGATACGCAGTATTTT. Residues: CASRTPVALRDTQYF.

This chain connects TRBV30 to TRBJ2-2; possible D gene TRBD1, 5 bases. The CDR3 covers 15 residues. Germline V lookup: CDR1 GTSNPN, CDR2 SVGIG (reference sequence). V was clipped by 0 bases and J by 6 bases, with 14 bases between them. Written as DNA, the CDR3 is TGTGCCTGGAGTGTCCCCAGGGTGGGTGCCGGGGAGCTGTTTTTT. The encoded protein is CAWSVPRVGAGELFF. Drawing the rest from reference TRBV30 and TRBJ2-2, the complete variable domain is SQTIHQWPATLVQPVGSPLSLECTVEGTSNPNLYWYRQAAGRGLQLLFYSVGIGQISSEVPQNLSASRPQDRQFILSSKKLLLSDSGFYLCAWSVPRVGAGELFFGEGSRLTVL.

The genes are TRBV19 and TRBJ2-5, with 9 bases lining up with TRBD1. V gave up 0 bases and J gave up 3 bases; unmatched junction bases: 2. Germline V lookup: CDR1 LNHDA, CDR2 SQIVND (reference sequence). CDR3 size: 15 residues. The CDR3 DNA reads TGTGCCAGTAGTATAGAGACAGGGGGGAAAGAGACCCAGTACTTC. Translating gives CASSIETGGKETQYF.

The genes are TRBV29-1 and TRBJ2-2, with 12 bases aligning to TRBD2. Germline values: CDR1 SQVTM, CDR2 ANQGSEA. CDR3 length: 17 amino acids. V lost 4 bases to trimming and J lost 5 bases; unmatched junction nucleotides: 11. CDR3 DNA: TGCAGCGTTGTGCCTAGCGGGAGGGCCACGGGAACCGGGGAGCTGTTTTTT. Residues: CSVVPSGRATGTGELFF.

With respect to this clone: Other DNA sequences in the sample encode the same CDR3. This rearrangement joins TRBV7-2 to TRBJ2-1, with TRBD1 matching 9 bases. From germline, CDR1 is SGHTA and CDR2 FQGNSA. The V and J ends lost 2 bases and 3 bases, in that order; junction bases with no gene match: 5. There are 16 residues in the CDR3. CDR3 residues: CASSLSGTGNYNEQFF. CDR3 nucleotides: TGTGCCAGCAGCTTATCCGGGACAGGGAACTACAATGAGCAGTTCTTC.

A few counts support this clone. The chain has TRBV28 and TRBJ1-5; 7 bases are shared with TRBD1. There are 17 residues in the CDR3. Trimming cost V 3 bases and J 6 bases; bases outside gene matches: 14. The germline gives CDR1 MDHEN, CDR2 SYDVKM. CDR3 residues: CASSFWGSTGKRQPQHF. The CDR3 DNA reads as TGTGCCAGCAGTTTTTGGGGGTCGACAGGGAAACGTCAGCCCCAGCATTTT. Filled out from reference TRBV28 and TRBJ1-5, the complete variable domain reads DVKVTQSSRYLVKRTGEKVFLECVQDMDHENMFWYRQDPGLGLRLIYFSYDVKMKEKGDIPEGYSVSREKKERFSLILESASTNQTSMYLCASSFWGSTGKRQPQHFGDGTRLSIL.

The count of this clone is one. This chain connects TRBV2 to TRBJ2-7; D is unresolved. V lost 6 bases to trimming and J lost 2 bases, with 11 bases between them. The CDR3 totals 13 residues. Germline V gives CDR1 SNHLY, CDR2 FYNNEI. The CDR3 here is CASSRTQPYEQYF. The CDR3 DNA sequence: TGTGCCAGCAGCCGGACCCAACCCTACGAGCAGTACTTC. The whole variable domain, remainder taken from reference TRBV2 and TRBJ2-7, is EPEVTQTPSHQVTQMGQEVILRCVPISNHLYFYWYRQILGQKVEFLVSFYNNEISEKSEIFDDQFSVERPDGSNFTLKIRSTKLEDSAMYFCASSRTQPYEQYFGPGTRLTVT.

The chain links TRBV19 to TRBJ1-1, with 10 bases matching TRBD1. Germline V CDR1 and CDR2: LNHDA, SQIVND (reference sequence). The CDR3 spans 17 residues. With V trimmed by 7 bases and J by 1 base, 12 bases remained unmatched. CDR3 coding DNA: TGTGCCAGTACCAACTCCGGGACAGGGGTCAGGAACACTGAAGCTTTCTTT. Protein: CASTNSGTGVRNTEAFF.

About this clone: The sample holds other DNA sequences that translate to the same CDR3. In nucleotides, the CDR3 is TGTGCCTGGAGTGGTGGAGAGACCCAGTACTTC. This encodes CAWSGGETQYF. V gene TRBV30 combines with J gene TRBJ2-5; D is unresolved. Between the trimmed V and J ends, which lost 1 base and 4 bases, there was a span of 4 bases. The CDR3 is 11 amino acids. Germline CDR1 and CDR2: GTSNPN and SVGIG (reference sequence).

The CDR3 DNA reads TGTGCCAGCAGCTCGGGACTAGCGCTCTACGAGCAGTACTTC. Translating gives CASSSGLALYEQYF. V is TRBV7-9 and J is TRBJ2-7; TRBD2 aligns across 10 bases. The ends lost 4 bases at V and 3 bases at J; junction bases unmatched: 3. The CDR3 length is 14 residues. CDR1 and CDR2 from the germline V gene are SEHNR and FQNEAQ (reference sequence).

This clone was seen only once. The CDR3 here is CASSSTSGVYEQYF. CDR3 coding DNA: TGCGCCAGCAGCTCGACTAGCGGAGTCTACGAGCAGTACTTC. The chain has TRBV5-1 and TRBJ2-7; 9 positions match TRBD2. CDR1 SGHRS and CDR2 YFSETQ come from the germline V gene. There are 14 residues in the CDR3. J was trimmed by 3 bases and V by 3 bases; bases with no gene match: 4.

The chain carries TRBV19 and TRBJ2-2, with 7 bases fitting TRBD2. The CDR3 has 15 amino acids. Germline values: CDR1 LNHDA, CDR2 SQIVND (reference sequence). With 5 bases clipped from V and 5 bases from J, the junction kept 8 bases outside the gene matches. The DNA for the CDR3 is TGTGCCAGTAGTTCTTTGACTAGCTGGACCGGGGAGCTGTTTTTT. It codes for CASSSLTSWTGELFF.

The rearrangement joins TRBV7-3 to TRBJ2-2, with D possibly called TRBD1 or TRBD2 (5 bases each). With 0 bases removed from V and 0 bases from J, the gap between germline ends came to 8 bases. Germline V gene data show CDR1 as SGHTA and CDR2 as FQGTGA. The CDR3 covers 16 residues. CDR3 amino acids: CASSLTGVANTGELFF. For the CDR3, the DNA is TGTGCCAGCAGCTTAACGGGGGTAGCGAACACCGGGGAGCTGTTTTTT. The whole variable domain, remainder taken from reference TRBV7-3 and TRBJ2-2, is GAGVSQTPSNKVTEKGKYVELRCDPISGHTALYWYRQSLGQGPEFLIYFQGTGAADDSGLPNDRFFAVRPEGSVSTLKIQRTERGDSAVYLCASSLTGVANTGELFFGEGSRLTVL.

The V gene is TRBV4-3, the J gene TRBJ1-4; 7 bases fit TRBD1. The germline V gene encodes CDR1 LGHNA and CDR2 YSLEER. J lost 2 bases, V lost 4 bases, and 13 bases had no gene match. The CDR3 extends over 18 amino acids. The CDR3 is CASSRNPGPGQTNEKLFF. CDR3 bases: TGCGCCAGCAGCCGAAATCCGGGGCCGGGACAGACTAATGAAAAACTGTTTTTT.

This clone was counted a few times. The rearrangement links TRBV18 to TRBJ1-2; D perhaps matches TRBD1 (5 bases). V was shortened by 2 bases and J by 4 bases, with 11 bases between the two germline ends. Germline CDR1 and CDR2: KGHSH and LQKENI. The CDR3 sequence is 14 residues long. The CDR3 loop is CASSPGDSLYGYTF. The CDR3 region has the DNA TGTGCCAGCTCACCAGGCGACAGCCTCTATGGCTACACCTTC.